The clone carrying this TCR beta chain came up many times. The target antigen is unknown. Time point specified: blood at routine non-recurrence follow-up after resection. MiXCR, run by TCRdb on the 5' RACE reads, gives a single entry per CDR3 protein. The sample records under 35,000 distinct CDR3 sequences, 5% to 6% being singletons. The ends lost 4 bases at V and 1 base at J; junction bases unmatched: 1. The germline CDR1 and CDR2 sequences are MNHEY and SVGEGT. The CDR3 contains 14 residues. This sample is drawn from a study of spatial heterogeneity in lung cancer. General study points: TCRs found ubiquitously expanded in tumor appeared in blood more at resection than at follow-up.

This receptor was identified in a female donor with early-stage non-small cell lung cancer. Specimen: PBMCs, collected at follow-up. This chain uses TRBV6-2 or TRBV6-3 with TRBJ2-7, with 10 bases lining up with TRBD1. The CDR3 bases are TGTGCCAGCAGTTGGGGACAGGGGTCCTACGAGCAGTACTTC. This translates into CASSWGQGSYEQYF.